The sequence of this TCR beta chain was determined in a study of breast tumors, draining lymph nodes, adjacent tissues. Study-wide results and limits: Tumor T cell lymph node origin was a supported hypothesis, not proven. The data were judged consistent with most tumor T cells coming from lymph node and expanding in tumor. Tumors had less TCR diversity than lymph nodes, more than nontumor tissue. Tumor and nontumor repertoires were significantly more similar in luminal-like than in basal-like breast cancer.

Axillary draining lymph nodes of breast cancer patients supplied the node samples. Germline-derived CDR1 and CDR2 are LNHDA and SQIVND (reference sequence). This CDR3 region has 13 residues. In TCRdb, the multiplex PCR reads were re-called with MiXCR into one record per CDR3 protein. The sample records over 200,000 distinct CDR3 sequences, about a third being singletons. With regard to this clonotype: Its specificity is not known. Relative to the germline gene, one junction end is altered; a read error may explain this.

This chain joins TRBV19 and TRBJ2-1; perhaps D is TRBD1 or TRBD2 (6 bases each). Sequencing input: axillary lymph node tissue. This receptor was obtained from a female donor with breast cancer. Some clones in this sample may be carry-over from other donors' samples. CDR3 in DNA: TGTGCCAGTGGTATGTCAGCCGAGGGGGGGCAGTTCTTC. The encoded protein is CASGMSAEGGQFF.